These 27 T cell receptor beta chains share one sample of origin, sequenced in a study of T cell responses to AZD1222 COVID-19 vaccine (dated by TCRdb to the early 2020s). To prepare the library, the immunoSEQ multiplex PCR assay was applied. TCRdb stores this immuneACCESS table with in-frame sequences only. Part of the clones is absent; in the studies checked, under half of the shortfall reflects unresolved V genes, and no reason is known for the rest. This sample gives about 54,000 clones in total; 89% of them show up just once. In total, the top ten clones hold approximately 15% of the sample. The sample's time point label is to be understood as: about 28 days (+/-7) after the second vaccine dose. The sample in question was peripheral blood, obtained 28 days after the second AZD1222 dose. Every receptor here comes from an adult who received the AZD1222 COVID-19 vaccine.

This sequence joins TRBV20-1 and TRBJ2-7, with 8 bases that match TRBD2. The V gene's germline CDR1 is DFQATT and CDR2 SNEGSKA (reference sequence). Trimming cost V 3 bases and J 9 bases; bases outside gene matches: 7. The CDR3 is 12 residues long. CDR3 DNA sequence: TGCAGTGCTAGTGATAGCGGGATAGGGCAGTACTTC. Residues: CSASDSGIGQYF.

This clone was recorded a few times. This sequence joins TRBV12-3 or TRBV12-4 and TRBJ2-2; D is undetermined. V shed 10 bases and J shed 5 bases, with 8 bases lying between them. There are 11 residues in the CDR3. The CDR3 reads CATRATGELFF. The CDR3 DNA follows: TGTGCCACAAGAGCTACCGGGGAGCTGTTTTTT.

The gene calls are TRBV2 and TRBJ2-5, with D perhaps given as TRBD1 or TRBD2 (5 bases each). Germline CDR1 SNHLY, CDR2 FYNNEI. Trimming left V 3 bases short and J 3 bases short, with 14 bases between. The CDR3 is 15 residues long. CDR3 DNA sequence: TGTGCCAGCAGTGAGGTTGGGGACGAGGAAGAGACCCAGTACTTC. It yields the protein CASSEVGDEEETQYF.

The V and J genes are TRBV9 and TRBJ1-6; possibly TRBD1 for D (6 bases). The length of the CDR3 is 14 residues. The V gene's germline CDR1 is SGDLS and CDR2 YYNGEE. Trimming pared 0 bases from V and 5 bases from J, leaving 6 bases between. CDR3 protein: CASSVAGDNSPLHF. The CDR3 bases are TGTGCCAGCAGCGTAGCAGGGGATAATTCACCCCTCCACTTT.

The chain recombines TRBV5-1 with TRBJ2-1; TRBD2 might be the D (6 bases). The CDR3 is 17 residues long. Trimming cost V 0 bases and J 0 bases, with 13 bases left between them. Germline-derived CDR1 and CDR2 are SGHRS and YFSETQ. CDR3: CASSLGLARGSYNEQFF. The CDR3 nucleotides are TGCGCCAGCAGCTTGGGGCTAGCGAGGGGCTCCTACAATGAGCAGTTCTTC.

The V and J genes are TRBV13 and TRBJ2-5; 11 nucleotides line up with TRBD2. CDR3 length: 17 residues. Germline CDR1 and CDR2: PRHDT and FYEKMQ (reference sequence). Trimming took 0 bases from V and 4 from J; bases not matched to a gene: 7. CDR3 region: CASSLGTSGRRGETQYF. The CDR3 DNA reads TGTGCCAGCAGCTTAGGAACTAGCGGGAGAAGGGGAGAGACCCAGTACTTC.

The chain combines TRBV5-1 with TRBJ1-6; D gene ambiguous. The CDR3 totals 17 residues. Trimming cost V 0 bases and J 9 bases, with 19 bases left between them. Germline CDR1 is SGHRS and CDR2 is YFSETQ. The CDR3 here is CASSLVGGPPQSSPLHF. CDR3 nucleotides: TGCGCCAGCAGCTTGGTAGGAGGACCCCCCCAGAGTTCACCCCTCCACTTT. Complete variable domain (other parts from reference TRBV5-1 and TRBJ1-6): KAGVTQTPRYLIKTRGQQVTLSCSPISGHRSVSWYQQTPGQGLQFLFEYFSETQRNKGNFPGRFSGRQFSNSRSEMNVSTLELGDSALYLCASSLVGGPPQSSPLHFGNGTRLTVT.

The V gene is TRBV18, the J gene TRBJ1-1; 7 bases fit TRBD1. CDR3 size: 13 residues. V gave up 10 bases and J gave up 0 bases; unmatched junction bases: 5. Looked up from germline, CDR1 is KGHSH and CDR2 is LQKENI. The DNA for the CDR3 is TGTGCCACGGCGGGGACAGTGAACACTGAAGCTTTCTTT. Amino acid sequence: CATAGTVNTEAFF.

This rearrangement joins TRBV5-1 to TRBJ1-3; D is perhaps TRBD1 (5 bases). CDR3 length: 18 amino acids. The V gene's germline CDR1 is SGHRS and CDR2 YFSETQ. Trimming pared 0 bases from V and 2 bases from J, leaving 18 bases between. As DNA, the CDR3 is TGCGCCAGCAGCTTGGTATCCAGGGCCCTAAGCCCTGGAAACACCATATATTTT. Translated: CASSLVSRALSPGNTIYF. Drawing the rest from reference TRBV5-1 and TRBJ1-3, the complete variable domain is KAGVTQTPRYLIKTRGQQVTLSCSPISGHRSVSWYQQTPGQGLQFLFEYFSETQRNKGNFPGRFSGRQFSNSRSEMNVSTLELGDSALYLCASSLVSRALSPGNTIYFGEGSWLTVV.

This chain uses TRBV19 with TRBJ1-5; 9 nucleotides match TRBD1. The CDR3 is 15 amino acids. J lost 1 base, V lost 6 bases, and 4 bases had no gene match. Germline CDR1 is LNHDA and CDR2 is SQIVND (reference sequence). As DNA, the CDR3 is TGTGCCAGTAGGCTGGACAGGGGAAGCAATCAGCCCCAGCATTTT. Protein sequence: CASRLDRGSNQPQHF.

The chain employs TRBV12-5 and TRBJ1-2, with D unresolved. This CDR3 spans 13 amino acids. V was pared by 7 bases and J by 10 bases, with 19 bases between. Per the germline V gene, CDR1 is LGHNT and CDR2 is FRNRAP. Here the CDR3 DNA reads TGTGCTAGTGCCACGGACGTGCGGGAGGACTACACCTTC. It yields the protein CASATDVREDYTF. The full variable domain, with the rest looked up from reference TRBV12-5 and TRBJ1-2, is DARVTQTPRHKVTEMGQEVTMRCQPILGHNTVFWYRQTMMQGLELLAYFRNRAPLDDSGMPKDRFSAEMPDATLATLKIQPSEPRDSAVYFCASATDVREDYTFGSGTRLTVV.

This clone appeared a single time. This chain uses TRBV5-1 with TRBJ2-2; D not resolved. CDR3 length: 16 residues. Germline lookup yields CDR1 SGHRS and CDR2 YFSETQ. Trimming cost V 1 base and J 4 bases, with 14 bases left between them. In nucleotides, the CDR3 is TGCGCCAGCAGCTTGTTGGGGTTCGGCGGCACCGGGGAGCTGTTTTTT. This encodes CASSLLGFGGTGELFF.

This chain uses TRBV19 with TRBJ1-2, with D possibly matching TRBD1 (5 bases). Germline values: CDR1 LNHDA, CDR2 SQIVND (reference sequence). V was shortened by 5 bases and J by 3 bases, with 16 bases between the two germline ends. CDR3 length: 15 residues. CDR3 protein: CASSLTGTADYGYTF. DNA of the CDR3: TGTGCCAGTAGTTTGACCGGGACTGCTGACTATGGCTACACCTTC.

This rearrangement joins TRBV5-1 to TRBJ2-5; D assignment may be TRBD1 or TRBD2 (5 bases each). CDR3 length: 15 residues. Germline V gene sequence: CDR1 SGHRS, CDR2 YFSETQ. Trimming shortened V by 1 base and J by 5 bases, and 15 bases separated the two germline ends. Here the CDR3 reads CASSLNSGDGETQYF. The CDR3 nucleotides are TGCGCCAGCAGCTTGAATAGTGGGGACGGGGAGACCCAGTACTTC. The variable domain in full, with the rest retrieved from reference TRBV5-1 and TRBJ2-5, is KAGVTQTPRYLIKTRGQQVTLSCSPISGHRSVSWYQQTPGQGLQFLFEYFSETQRNKGNFPGRFSGRQFSNSRSEMNVSTLELGDSALYLCASSLNSGDGETQYFGPGTRLLVL.

DNA for the CDR3: TGTGCCAGCAGCCTAAGGGGCGCCTATGGCTACACCTTC. It yields the protein CASSLRGAYGYTF. V is TRBV5-6 and J is TRBJ1-2, with a weak D call TRBD1 (5 bases). Germline V gene data show CDR1 as SGHDT and CDR2 as YYEEEE. There are 13 residues in the CDR3. Trimming stripped 4 bases from V and 4 bases from J, with 11 bases between.

The chain's CDR3 is CSARGGTEAFF. The CDR3 DNA reads TGCAGTGCTAGAGGGGGCACTGAAGCTTTCTTT. The chain recombines TRBV20-1 with TRBJ1-1; D gene unclear. V was pared by 1 base and J by 4 bases, with 4 bases between. Germline V lookup: CDR1 DFQATT, CDR2 SNEGSKA (reference sequence). The CDR3 spans 11 residues.

V gene TRBV19 combines with J gene TRBJ1-5; 8 nucleotides line up with TRBD1. The CDR3 totals 17 residues. V lost 4 bases, J lost 6 bases, and 14 bases stayed unmatched. Germline-derived CDR1 and CDR2 are LNHDA and SQIVND (reference sequence). The CDR3 region has the DNA TGTGCCAGTAGTAAGGACAGGGTAATCGGCGGCAGTCAGCCCCAGCATTTT. Its translation is CASSKDRVIGGSQPQHF.

This rearrangement joins TRBV19 to TRBJ2-1; the match to TRBD2 covers 10 bases. The V gene's germline CDR1 is LNHDA and CDR2 SQIVND (reference sequence). CDR3 size: 14 residues. J was trimmed by 8 bases and V by 7 bases; bases with no gene match: 8. CDR3 DNA: TGTGCCAGTACGTCCCTAGCGGGAGCTTATGAGCAGTTCTTC. Protein sequence: CASTSLAGAYEQFF. Looking up the rest from reference TRBV19 and TRBJ2-1 gives the full variable domain: DGGITQSPKYLFRKEGQNVTLSCEQNLNHDAMYWYRQDPGQGLRLIYYSQIVNDFQKGDIAEGYSVSREKKESFPLTVTSAQKNPTAFYLCASTSLAGAYEQFFGPGTRLTVL.

J is TRBJ1-5 and V is TRBV5-8, with a possible D match to TRBD1 (6 bases). This CDR3 has 17 residues. CDR1 SGHTS and CDR2 YDEGEE come from the germline V gene. With 4 bases removed from V and 5 bases from J, the gap between germline ends came to 22 bases. The CDR3 loop is CASSQRFGGAGDQPQHF. In nucleotides, the CDR3 is TGTGCCAGCAGCCAGCGTTTTGGGGGGGCCGGAGATCAGCCCCAGCATTTT.

The CDR3 nucleotides read TGTGCCAGCAGCCCAGCCACTGCAGGTCCCGATGGGACCCAGTACTTC. Amino acid sequence: CASSPATAGPDGTQYF. V is TRBV7-2 and J is TRBJ2-5; no definite D call. CDR1 and CDR2 (germline): SGHTA, FQGNSA. The ends were cut back, 5 bases at V and 7 bases at J, with 23 bases in the middle. The CDR3 runs 16 residues.

The V gene is TRBV6-6, the J gene TRBJ1-1; D unresolved. V lost 5 bases and J 1 base, leaving 8 bases between the germline ends. Per germline, CDR1 MNHNY and CDR2 SVGAGI (reference sequence). The CDR3 loop spans 13 amino acids. The CDR3 region is CASSRLENTEAFF. The CDR3 bases are TGTGCCAGCAGTCGCCTAGAGAACACTGAAGCTTTCTTT.

V gene TRBV18 combines with J gene TRBJ2-5; D remains ambiguous. The CDR3 sequence is 13 residues long. Deletions cut 6 bases from V and 4 bases from J, with 12 bases between. Germline CDR1 is KGHSH and CDR2 is LQKENI. The CDR3 DNA reads as TGTGCCAGCTCGTCAGGCAGGAGAGAGACCCAGTACTTC. Translating gives CASSSGRRETQYF.

The rearrangement joins TRBV2 to TRBJ1-5; D perhaps matches TRBD1 (5 bases). The germline V and J ends were trimmed by 4 bases and 0 bases, with 10 bases remaining between them. The length of the CDR3 is 15 residues. The germline gives CDR1 SNHLY, CDR2 FYNNEI. This chain's CDR3 is CASSVQGFSNQPQHF. The CDR3 bases are TGTGCCAGCAGTGTTCAGGGTTTTAGCAATCAGCCCCAGCATTTT.

The chain couples TRBV7-2 to TRBJ2-6; 8 nucleotides line up with TRBD2. Germline CDR1 SGHTA, CDR2 FQGNSA. This CDR3 has 18 amino acids. Trimming took 2 bases from V and 0 from J; bases not matched to a gene: 6. Here the CDR3 DNA reads TGTGCCAGCAGCTTAAGACTAGCGCGATCCTCTGGGGCCAACGTCCTGACTTTC. It is translated as CASSLRLARSSGANVLTF.

The sample holds a few counts of this clone. The CDR3 DNA follows: TGTGCCAGCAGCCCCGGGCTGAACACCGGGGAGCTGTTTTTT. Its translation is CASSPGLNTGELFF. The genes are TRBV7-3 and TRBJ2-2; D uncertain. Germline values: CDR1 SGHTA, CDR2 FQGTGA. This CDR3 is 14 amino acids long. V was trimmed by 5 bases and J by 1 base, leaving 8 bases between them.

This rearrangement joins TRBV2 to TRBJ2-3; maybe TRBD2 (6 bases). This CDR3 is 16 amino acids long. V shed 7 bases and J shed 4 bases, with 21 bases lying between them. CDR1 is SNHLY, CDR2 FYNNEI, per germline. In DNA, the CDR3 is TGTGCCAGCACCCTCGGGACTCGGACTCAGGCAGATACGCAGTATTTT. Translation: CASTLGTRTQADTQYF.

The J gene is TRBJ2-5, the V gene TRBV5-1; 13 nucleotides line up with TRBD2. CDR1 is SGHRS, CDR2 YFSETQ, per germline. The trim removed 4 bases at V and 1 base at J, leaving 10 bases unmatched. The length of the CDR3 is 18 residues. CDR3 protein: CASSPGLAGVLLQETQYF. Here the CDR3 DNA reads TGCGCCAGCAGCCCCGGACTAGCGGGAGTCTTGCTCCAAGAGACCCAGTACTTC.